The rows below give T cell receptor beta chains drawn from one sample of a study of T cells expressing NK-cell markers. Reprocessing the 5' RACE reads, TCRdb reports a single entry for every CDR3 protein and omits DNA. There are around 380,000 distinct CDR3 sequences in the sample, with around a tenth held by the top ten. Sequencing was done on a sample of blood T cells: a sorted CD56 or NKG2C T cell subset, CD4+ or CD8+ T cells, or bulk PBMC T cells (not recorded which). These TCRs come from a woman aged 50 to 60 in good health. Both conserved end residues are part of each CDR3.

CDR3: CASSLSLSSYEQYF
J: TRBJ2-7
V: TRBV12-3/TRBV12-4

CDR3: CATQPTASGTRNTGELFF
J: TRBJ2-2
V: TRBV3-1

CDR3: CSVPGQTILEQYF
J: TRBJ2-7
V: TRBV29-1

CDR3: CSVEEFVAARGYTF
J: TRBJ1-2
V: TRBV29-1

CDR3: CASSLWGQGDYEQYF
J: TRBJ2-7
V: TRBV28

CDR3: CASSYYNYGLAGGNEQYF
J: TRBJ2-7
V: TRBV6-5

CDR3: CASSPGPGGSYNEQFF
J: TRBJ2-1
V: TRBV11-3

CDR3: CATSRAYLGGLNTEAFF
J: TRBJ1-1
V: TRBV15

CDR3: CASSKTGGWTGELFF
J: TRBJ2-2
V: TRBV5-6

CDR3: CASSPPFWREDGETQYF
J: TRBJ2-5
V: TRBV12-3/TRBV12-4

CDR3: CAARSLDTIYF
J: TRBJ1-3
V: TRBV10-3

CDR3: CAISVGGNTGELFF
J: TRBJ2-2
V: TRBV10-3

CDR3: CSARGADIQYF
J: TRBJ2-4
V: TRBV20-1

CDR3: CASSSLGAADGELFF
J: TRBJ2-2
V: TRBV6-2/TRBV6-3

CDR3: CSARDWGTQVDTQYF
J: TRBJ2-3
V: TRBV20-1

CDR3: CSATQGQGGTDTQYF
J: TRBJ2-3
V: TRBV20-1

CDR3: CASSSTSGRGEQYF
J: TRBJ2-7
V: TRBV5-4

CDR3: CASSEGTSGQSEQFF
J: TRBJ2-1
V: TRBV6-4

CDR3: CASRMTGSKEQYF
J: TRBJ2-7
V: TRBV12-3/TRBV12-4

CDR3: CSVVEGGDHQPQHF
J: TRBJ1-5
V: TRBV29-1

CDR3: CASSVRAIGPQHF
J: TRBJ1-5
V: TRBV12-3/TRBV12-4

CDR3: CASSLDRGETDTQYF
J: TRBJ2-3
V: TRBV9

CDR3: CASTSGIGELFF
J: TRBJ2-2
V: TRBV6-5

CDR3: CAITPGDGTGELFF
J: TRBJ2-2
V: TRBV10-3

CDR3: CSARDSSKGEQFF
J: TRBJ2-1
V: TRBV20-1

CDR3: CASSPGTGGRNSPLHF
J: TRBJ1-6
V: TRBV5-1

CDR3: CASSFLGAGLSTDTQYF
J: TRBJ2-3
V: TRBV27

CDR3: CASSQLQGTGGYTF
J: TRBJ1-2
V: TRBV3-1

CDR3: CASSLFRTKVGETQYF
J: TRBJ2-5
V: TRBV7-2

CDR3: CASSQEQGDQPQHF
J: TRBJ1-5
V: TRBV4-1

CDR3: CASSLTSGGDGYTF
J: TRBJ1-2
V: TRBV5-1

CDR3: CASSLGQIYEQYF
J: TRBJ2-7
V: TRBV7-9

CDR3: CASREGDRTQYF
J: TRBJ2-5
V: TRBV10-2

CDR3: CASSGTGLRSGNTIYF
J: TRBJ1-3
V: TRBV5-1

CDR3: CASSFLGGSNEQFF
J: TRBJ2-1
V: TRBV11-2

CDR3: CAISEPAVNTGELFF
J: TRBJ2-2
V: TRBV10-3

CDR3: CSVAPGDEQYF
J: TRBJ2-7
V: TRBV29-1

CDR3: CASSLPGGGRNTEAFF
J: TRBJ1-1
V: TRBV12-3/TRBV12-4

CDR3: CASSLEGGVAKNIQYF
J: TRBJ2-4
V: TRBV11-3

CDR3: CASSPNWREYSYNEQFF
J: TRBJ2-1
V: TRBV12-3/TRBV12-4

CDR3: CASSTTGSEETQYF
J: TRBJ2-5
V: TRBV28

CDR3: CASSKRLEDPPYEQYF
J: TRBJ2-7
V: TRBV21-1

CDR3: CASSLGDRGQRKRQPQHF
J: TRBJ1-5
V: TRBV7-8

CDR3: CASSSPPGGADQPQHF
J: TRBJ1-5
V: TRBV27

CDR3: CASSPKTGVNTEAFF
J: TRBJ1-1
V: TRBV27

CDR3: CAIGGTSGNTEAFF
J: TRBJ1-1
V: TRBV10-3

CDR3: CASSLGFGATNEKLFF
J: TRBJ1-4
V: TRBV12-3/TRBV12-4

CDR3: CASSPQPNQPQHF
J: TRBJ1-5
V: TRBV5-1

CDR3: CAWLGNTEAFF
J: TRBJ1-1
V: TRBV30

CDR3: CASKASGSSYEQYF
J: TRBJ2-7
V: TRBV6-1

CDR3: CASSRRLAGSKGNEQFF
J: TRBJ2-1
V: TRBV4-1

CDR3: CASSSGGTRYNEQFF
J: TRBJ2-1
V: TRBV7-9

CDR3: CASRTWGSLSYEQYF
J: TRBJ2-7
V: TRBV11-2